This T cell receptor (beta chain) emerged from a study of CD8+ T cells in alopecia areata. Extracted RNA was reverse transcribed, and the resulting cDNA served as sequencing template. The method was immunoSEQ multiplex PCR; TCRdb's version includes in-frame clones alone and lacks a portion of them. The table shows around 210,000 clones, with 50% to 75% occurring only once. Treatment: oral pan-JAK inhibitor, 5-10 mg twice daily. The CDR3 totals 18 residues. Germline V CDR1 and CDR2: LNHDA, SQIVND (reference sequence). V shed 5 bases, J shed 3 bases, and the junction held 12 bases outside the gene matches.

The sequencing here drew on CD4+ T cells sorted from blood, taken at week 4, from a patient treated with tofacitinib. This chain links TRBV19 with TRBJ1-6; 8 bases fit TRBD1. The TCR comes from a human donor with alopecia areata. The CDR3 loop is CASSSAAGGVGYNSPLHF. CDR3 nucleotides: TGTGCCAGTAGTTCCGCGGCAGGGGGCGTTGGCTATAATTCACCCCTCCACTTT.